The 30 T cell receptor beta chains below come from one sample, sequenced in a study of Graves' ophthalmopathy and Graves' hyperthyroidism. As the template, RNA transcripts were used to amplify TCR beta CDR3 regions. RT-PCR was first run with HTBI primers, then multiplex PCR in a second round. TCRdb reprocessed the multiplex PCR reads with MiXCR, giving one entry per CDR3 protein. The data contain over a million distinct CDR3 sequences, about 35% of them singletons. The sample was peripheral blood or thyroid tissue (not recorded which). These receptors were collected from an adult man with Graves' hyperthyroidism.

This clonotype has ten or more counts. The V and J genes are TRBV20-1 and TRBJ1-4; no reliable D call. This CDR3 has 15 amino acids. Trimming took 1 base from V and 4 from J, leaving 13 bases between them. Germline V gene data show CDR1 as DFQATT and CDR2 as SNEGSKA (reference sequence). The CDR3 bases are TGCAGTGCTAGAGCTGGGGTCAGAAGTAATGAAAAACTGTTTTTT. The encoded protein is CSARAGVRSNEKLFF.

The rearrangement links TRBV7-2 to TRBJ2-2; 9 positions agree with TRBD2. The germline V gene has CDR1 SGHTA and CDR2 FQGNSA. The trim removed 5 bases at V and 7 bases at J, leaving 5 bases unmatched. The CDR3 has 14 residues. Here the CDR3 reads CASSGGGASGELFF. The CDR3 region has the DNA TGTGCCAGCAGCGGCGGGGGGGCCAGCGGGGAGCTGTTTTTT. Full variable domain (missing parts from reference TRBV7-2 and TRBJ2-2): GAGVSQSPSNKVTEKGKDVELRCDPISGHTALYWYRQSLGQGLEFLIYFQGNSAPDKSGLPSDRFSAERTGGSVSTLTIQRTQQEDSAVYLCASSGGGASGELFFGEGSRLTVL.

The chain employs TRBV15 and TRBJ1-5, with 7 bases lining up with TRBD1. Germline V CDR1 and CDR2: LNHNV, YYDKDF (reference sequence). V dropped 3 bases and J dropped 6; count of bases not matched to a gene: 8. This CDR3 contains 15 residues. This chain's CDR3 is CATSRERQGGQPQHF. The CDR3 DNA is TGTGCCACCAGCAGGGAAAGACAGGGCGGTCAGCCCCAGCATTTT.

This chain connects TRBV20-1 to TRBJ1-5, with TRBD1 identical over 8 bases. Germline V gene sequence: CDR1 DFQATT, CDR2 SNEGSKA (reference sequence). This CDR3 has 14 residues. The ends lost 4 bases at V and 14 bases at J; junction bases unmatched: 16. CDR3 loop: CSAKKAGQGGHEHF. CDR3 nucleotides: TGCAGTGCTAAAAAGGCAGGACAGGGCGGTCACGAGCATTTT.

This clonotype was seen only a few times. The V call is TRBV4-1, the J call TRBJ2-7; D perhaps matches TRBD1 (5 bases). The CDR3 is 14 residues long. CDR1 is MGHRA, CDR2 YSYEKL, per germline. V dropped 3 bases and J dropped 3 bases, with 12 bases sitting between them. The CDR3 region is CASSQMFRVYEQYF. DNA for the CDR3: TGCGCCAGCAGCCAGATGTTCAGGGTCTACGAGCAGTACTTC.

The table lists this clonotype with many counts. The genes are TRBV6-6 and TRBJ2-5; D gene uncertain. This CDR3 comprises 14 residues. Trimming stripped 3 bases from V and 5 bases from J, with 13 bases between. Germline V gene data show CDR1 as MNHNY and CDR2 as SVGAGI (reference sequence). The CDR3, as DNA: TGTGCCAGCAGTTATGACACCGAGGCGGAGACCCAGTACTTC. It translates to CASSYDTEAETQYF.

The genes are TRBV12-3 or TRBV12-4 and TRBJ2-7, with D maybe TRBD2 (5 bases). Between the trimmed V and J ends, which lost 6 bases and 2 bases, there was a span of 11 bases. The CDR3 has 13 residues. This CDR3 reads CASSARATYEQYF. As DNA, the CDR3 is TGTGCCAGCAGCGCGAGGGCTACCTACGAGCAGTACTTC.

The gene calls are TRBV7-2 and TRBJ2-7; D ambiguous. CDR3 length: 14 amino acids. Germline V gene data show CDR1 as SGHTA and CDR2 as FQGNSA. V lost 7 bases, J lost 2 bases, and 15 bases lay in between. The CDR3 region is CASTGPAQAYEQYF. CDR3 DNA: TGTGCCAGCACCGGGCCGGCCCAAGCCTACGAGCAGTACTTC.

Many counts were recorded for this clonotype. The gene calls are TRBV7-9 and TRBJ1-1; D remains ambiguous. Trimming shortened V by 3 bases and J by 4 bases, and 3 bases separated the two germline ends. The CDR3 covers 11 residues. Germline V gene sequence: CDR1 SEHNR, CDR2 FQNEAQ (reference sequence). CDR3 residues: CASSLSTEAFF. Here the CDR3 DNA reads TGTGCCAGCAGCTTGTCCACTGAAGCTTTCTTT.

This clonotype was picked up many times. J is TRBJ1-2 and V is TRBV7-8; 7 nucleotides line up with TRBD1. This CDR3 is 15 amino acids long. The junction had 10 bases not matched to a gene; V was cut back by 5 bases and J by 4 bases. The V gene's germline CDR1 is SGHVS and CDR2 FQNEAQ. The CDR3 nucleotides are TGTGCCAGCAGCCCGCAACAGGGGAGCGGCTATGGCTACACCTTC. This codes for CASSPQQGSGYGYTF. The full variable domain, its missing parts supplied by reference TRBV7-8 and TRBJ1-2, is GAGVSQSPRYKVAKRGQDVALRCDPISGHVSLFWYQQALGQGPEFLTYFQNEAQLDKSGLPSDRFFAERPEGSVSTLKIQRTQQEDSAVYLCASSPQQGSGYGYTFGSGTRLTVV.

A few counts support this clonotype. V usage is TRBV7-8 and J usage is TRBJ2-7; unclear D gene. Trimming shortened V by 5 bases and J by 5 bases, and 16 bases separated the two germline ends. CDR1 is SGHVS, CDR2 FQNEAQ, per germline. The CDR3 totals 14 residues. Written as DNA, the CDR3 is TGTGCCAGCAGCCAAGTCAGGCAGTCAAACGAGCAGTACTTC. It is translated as CASSQVRQSNEQYF.

This clonotype appeared a single time. The V and J genes are TRBV10-3 and TRBJ1-5; weak D call: TRBD1 (6 bases). V was cut by 3 bases and J by 2 bases, with 14 bases left in between. The CDR3 totals 16 residues. In germline, CDR1 is ENHRY, CDR2 SYGVKD. The CDR3 DNA sequence: TGTGCCATCAGTGATGAAGACAGGAGATGCAATCAGCCCCAGCATTTT. Its translation is CAISDEDRRCNQPQHF.

This clonotype showed up just a few times. This may arise from a read error, as a much more abundant clone is one base away. The V gene is TRBV10-3, the J gene TRBJ1-6; no firm D call. The V end was cut by 11 bases, the J end by 10 bases, with 24 bases between. This CDR3 has 15 residues. Per the germline V gene, CDR1 is ENHRY and CDR2 is SYGVKD. CDR3 amino acids: CAGSSDGLLPSPLHF. In DNA form, the CDR3 reads TGTGCCGGCAGTTCGGACGGTTTGCTCCCATCACCCCTCCACTTT.

V usage is TRBV10-3 and J usage is TRBJ2-7; a weak D match, TRBD1 (6 bases). V was cut by 0 bases and J by 3 bases, with 12 bases left in between. This CDR3 contains 15 residues. Germline V lookup: CDR1 ENHRY, CDR2 SYGVKD. The CDR3 loop reads CAISESTGQGYEQYF. Here the CDR3 DNA reads TGTGCCATCAGTGAGTCAACGGGACAAGGCTACGAGCAGTACTTC.

This clonotype showed up many times. The V gene is TRBV12-3 or TRBV12-4, the J gene TRBJ1-1, with D uncertain. The ends were cut back, 7 bases at V and 1 base at J, with 7 bases in the middle. The CDR3 loop spans 12 amino acids. The CDR3: CASTQGNTEAFF. Here the CDR3 DNA reads TGTGCCAGCACCCAAGGGAACACTGAAGCTTTCTTT.

There are many counts of this clonotype. The chain employs TRBV19 and TRBJ2-7; tentative D call: TRBD1 (7 bases). Trimming left V 6 bases short and J 0 bases short, with 12 bases between. Looked up from germline, CDR1 is LNHDA and CDR2 is SQIVND (reference sequence). The CDR3 covers 14 residues. This CDR3 is CASSPQGGSYEQYF. CDR3 nucleotide sequence: TGTGCCAGTAGCCCTCAGGGGGGCTCCTACGAGCAGTACTTC.

This chain joins TRBV20-1 and TRBJ2-7, with D possibly called TRBD1 or TRBD2 (5 bases each). Germline V CDR1 and CDR2: DFQATT, SNEGSKA (reference sequence). V lost 5 bases, J lost 2 bases, and 16 bases lay in between. The length of the CDR3 is 14 residues. The DNA of the CDR3 is TGCAGTGCTCCGAGCGAGGGGACGACCTACGAGCAGTACTTC. This codes for CSAPSEGTTYEQYF.

There are a few counts of this clonotype. The genes are TRBV6-6 and TRBJ2-5; the D gene is possibly TRBD2 (6 bases). Germline CDR1 reads MNHNY; CDR2 reads SVGAGI (reference sequence). The CDR3 loop spans 13 amino acids. V lost 4 bases, J lost 5 bases, and 11 bases lay in between. CDR3 in DNA: TGTGCCAGCAGTTCGGGGGTTTGGGAGACCCAGTACTTC. It is translated as CASSSGVWETQYF.

This clonotype was picked up one time. The rearrangement uses TRBV15 and TRBJ1-5; D unresolved. Germline V CDR1 and CDR2: LNHNV, YYDKDF (reference sequence). Trimming left V 3 bases short and J 6 bases short, with 18 bases between. The CDR3 totals 16 residues. This CDR3 is CATSSPEVQLSQPQHF. The CDR3 DNA reads as TGTGCCACCAGCAGCCCGGAGGTCCAGCTTAGTCAGCCCCAGCATTTT. Full variable domain (remainder filled in from reference TRBV15 and TRBJ1-5): DAMVIQNPRYQVTQFGKPVTLSCSQTLNHNVMYWYQQKSSQAPKLLFHYYDKDFNNEADTPDNFQSRRPNTSFCFLDIRSPGLGDTAMYLCATSSPEVQLSQPQHFGDGTRLSIL.

The V and J genes are TRBV25-1 and TRBJ2-2; the D gene is possibly TRBD2 (6 bases). CDR1 MGHDK and CDR2 SYGVNS come from the germline V gene. There are 18 residues in the CDR3. Trimming shortened V by 6 bases and J by 2 bases, and 22 bases separated the two germline ends. CDR3 nucleotides: TGTGCCAGCAGCGTAGAGCCCCCCGGGACTTATAACACCGGGGAGCTGTTTTTT. It specifies CASSVEPPGTYNTGELFF.

The rearrangement links TRBV7-6 to TRBJ2-7, with 7 nucleotides matching TRBD1. CDR3 length: 14 residues. The germline gives CDR1 SGHVS, CDR2 FNYEAQ. The V segment lost 5 bases and the J segment 3 bases; nucleotides outside the gene matches: 7. The CDR3 nucleotides are TGTGCCAGCAGCGAAACAGGGGACAGCTACGAGCAGTACTTC. Translating it yields CASSETGDSYEQYF.

The table lists this clonotype with many counts. This chain uses TRBV20-1 with TRBJ1-5; 7 bases line up with TRBD1. The CDR3 loop spans 14 amino acids. V shed 0 bases, J shed 12 bases, and the junction held 11 bases outside the gene matches. Germline values: CDR1 DFQATT, CDR2 SNEGSKA (reference sequence). For the CDR3, the DNA is TGCAGTGCTAGAGACAGGGGGTTAGACCGGGTCCAGCATTTT. It specifies CSARDRGLDRVQHF.

V gene TRBV4-1 combines with J gene TRBJ1-6; no clear D. Per germline, CDR1 MGHRA and CDR2 YSYEKL. V was shortened by 0 bases and J by 4 bases, with 7 bases between the two germline ends. The CDR3 is 15 residues long. CDR3 sequence (DNA): TGCGCCAGCAGCCAAGATAGTGGGTATAATTCACCCCTCCACTTT. Translated, it gives CASSQDSGYNSPLHF.

This clonotype occurred many times. The rearrangement links TRBV2 to TRBJ1-1; the D gene is possibly TRBD1 (6 bases). This CDR3 has 14 residues. The germline V gene has CDR1 SNHLY and CDR2 FYNNEI. Trimming took off 6 bases at V and 1 base at J, with 12 bases between the two ends. The CDR3 is CASSEKTGNTEAFF. As DNA, the CDR3 is TGTGCCAGCAGCGAGAAGACAGGGAACACTGAAGCTTTCTTT.

V gene TRBV20-1 combines with J gene TRBJ2-7; D is unclear. Trimming took off 4 bases at V and 3 bases at J, with 10 bases between the two ends. CDR3 length: 12 residues. The V gene's germline CDR1 is DFQATT and CDR2 SNEGSKA (reference sequence). CDR3 loop: CSANGVGYEQYF. In nucleotides, the CDR3 is TGCAGTGCTAATGGGGTGGGCTACGAGCAGTACTTC.

The chain couples TRBV15 to TRBJ2-2; D is undetermined. The length of the CDR3 is 15 residues. Germline lookup yields CDR1 LNHNV and CDR2 YYDKDF (reference sequence). Trimming took off 1 base at V and 7 bases at J, with 13 bases between the two ends. The CDR3 spells CATSRVGQVFGELFF. The CDR3 DNA sequence: TGTGCCACCAGCAGAGTTGGGCAGGTTTTCGGGGAGCTGTTTTTT.

This sequence joins TRBV4-3 and TRBJ1-5; D call uncertain. With 0 bases removed from V and 3 bases from J, the gap between germline ends came to 12 bases. The CDR3 spans 16 residues. Germline CDR1 reads LGHNA; CDR2 reads YSLEER. CDR3 sequence reads: CASSQDLAGYNQPQHF. CDR3 bases: TGCGCCAGCAGCCAAGATTTGGCCGGATACAATCAGCCCCAGCATTTT.

This clonotype was seen ten or more times. The DNA of the CDR3 is TGTGCCAGCAGCTTCATCGGGGGCAGCCTTCTGTCTGGGGCCAACGTCCTGACTTTC. Translating gives CASSFIGGSLLSGANVLTF. This chain uses TRBV7-2 with TRBJ2-6; D is possibly TRBD1 or TRBD2 (6 bases each). Germline CDR1 reads SGHTA; CDR2 reads FQGNSA. There are 19 residues in the CDR3. Trimming left V 3 bases short and J 1 base short, with 19 bases between.

V and J are TRBV6-5 and TRBJ1-1, with D uncertain. Germline CDR1 and CDR2: MNHEY and SVGAGI. Trimming removed 1 base from V and 7 bases from J, with 7 bases in between. There are 12 residues in the CDR3. In DNA, the CDR3 is TGTGCCAGCAGTTACTTAGTGGGTGAAGCTTTCTTT. Protein sequence: CASSYLVGEAFF.

This clonotype showed up just once. V and J are TRBV27 and TRBJ1-6; D is undetermined. The CDR3 runs to 15 residues. Per germline, CDR1 MNHEY and CDR2 SMNVEV (reference sequence). V was shortened by 3 bases and J by 10 bases, with 16 bases between the two germline ends. CDR3 nucleotide sequence: TGTGCCAGCAGTTTGCGAGGGCCTCAAGGGTCACCCCTCCACTTT. This codes for CASSLRGPQGSPLHF.